This passage covers 24 T cell receptor beta chains from one sample sequenced in a study of T-cell reconstitution after alpha-beta-depleted transplantation in children. Unique molecular identifiers were incorporated when the TCRbeta library was constructed. TCRdb reprocessed the PCR reads via MiXCR and lists one record per CDR3 protein. The sample gives about 110,000 distinct CDR3 sequences, about 9.4% of which show up once; 8% to 9.5% is in the top ten. The source was PBMCs from the stem cell graft donor, collected from the stem cell graft. The receptors stem from a human donor who donated a stem cell graft to a child with acute lymphoblastic leukemia.

This clonotype was detected many times. The chain is built from TRBV4-1 and TRBJ2-1; TRBD2 matches 10 bases. The V gene's germline CDR1 is MGHRA and CDR2 YSYEKL. CDR3 length: 19 amino acids. Trimming took 0 bases from V and 3 from J; bases not matched to a gene: 11. The CDR3 coding sequence is TGCGCCAGCAGCCAAGATCCCTCTAGCGGGGGAGTCGTCTACAATGAGCAGTTCTTC. It encodes CASSQDPSSGGVVYNEQFF.

The sample holds many counts of this clonotype. V is TRBV7-2 and J is TRBJ1-2; D call uncertain. This CDR3 region has 12 residues. Deletions cut 0 bases from V and 5 bases from J, with 4 bases between. Germline-derived CDR1 and CDR2 are SGHTA and FQGNSA. The CDR3 region is CASSLAGYGYTF. DNA of the CDR3: TGTGCCAGCAGCTTAGCGGGATATGGCTACACCTTC.

Many counts were recorded for this clonotype. This chain uses TRBV12-3 or TRBV12-4 with TRBJ2-7; 8 bases match TRBD1. J lost 3 bases, V lost 6 bases, and 19 bases had no gene match. The CDR3 consists of 18 residues. As DNA, the CDR3 is TGTGCCAGCAGCCCGATGACAGGGGCCAATCATTTTAACTACGAGCAGTACTTC. Amino acid sequence: CASSPMTGANHFNYEQYF.

This clonotype came up many times. The chain combines TRBV5-1 with TRBJ2-3; D gene unclear. This CDR3 contains 12 residues. Trimming took off 0 bases at V and 5 bases at J, with 4 bases between the two ends. Germline V gives CDR1 SGHRS, CDR2 YFSETQ. This CDR3 is CASSLGLDTQYF. CDR3 nucleotides: TGCGCCAGCAGCTTGGGACTAGATACGCAGTATTTT.

This clonotype was observed at least ten times. The chain is built from TRBV6-5 and TRBJ2-5; the D gene is possibly TRBD2 (6 bases). This CDR3 has 15 amino acids. Germline V lookup: CDR1 MNHEY, CDR2 SVGAGI. The V end lost 2 bases, the J end lost 0 bases, and 10 bases lay between the germline ends. The CDR3 DNA reads as TGTGCCAGCAGTTACGTCGGGGGTAACCAAGAGACCCAGTACTTC. Its translation: CASSYVGGNQETQYF.

This clonotype occurred many times. The chain joins TRBV6-2 or TRBV6-3 to TRBJ2-1; 9 bases are a match to TRBD2. Germline CDR1 is MNHEY and CDR2 is SVGEGT. The CDR3 contains 16 residues. The ends lost 0 bases at V and 4 bases at J; junction bases unmatched: 4. The CDR3 DNA reads TGTGCCAGCAGTTACTCCGGACTAGCGCCATACAATGAGCAGTTCTTC. It yields the protein CASSYSGLAPYNEQFF.

This clonotype has a count of ten or more. The chain recombines TRBV4-1 with TRBJ1-2; D gene ambiguous. The germline V gene has CDR1 MGHRA and CDR2 YSYEKL. The CDR3 loop spans 14 amino acids. With 2 bases removed from V and 4 bases from J, the gap between germline ends came to 11 bases. The CDR3 loop is CASSQPRGGYGYTF. The CDR3 DNA follows: TGCGCCAGCAGCCAACCACGGGGAGGCTATGGCTACACCTTC.

In its sample, this clonotype was seen many times. CDR3 loop: CATSSQTGGVYEQYF. The CDR3 DNA sequence: TGTGCCACCAGCAGCCAGACAGGGGGAGTCTACGAGCAGTACTTC. The chain recombines TRBV15 with TRBJ2-7, with 9 bases identical to TRBD1. Germline V CDR1 and CDR2: LNHNV, YYDKDF (reference sequence). The CDR3 has 15 residues. Germline trimming cut 3 bases from V and 3 bases from J; bases unmatched to any gene: 6. The variable domain in full, completed from reference TRBV15 and TRBJ2-7, reads DAMVIQNPRYQVTQFGKPVTLSCSQTLNHNVMYWYQQKSSQAPKLLFHYYDKDFNNEADTPDNFQSRRPNTSFCFLDIRSPGLGDTAMYLCATSSQTGGVYEQYFGPGTRLTVT.

This clonotype has ten or more counts. The chain has TRBV20-1 and TRBJ2-7, with TRBD1 matching over 7 bases. CDR3 length: 14 amino acids. Germline CDR1 and CDR2: DFQATT and SNEGSKA (reference sequence). Unmatched junction bases numbered 13, after V lost 5 bases and J lost 6 bases. The CDR3 here is CSAFPGQTVREQYF. The CDR3, as DNA: TGCAGTGCTTTCCCGGGACAGACGGTACGCGAGCAGTACTTC.

This clonotype was counted many times. V and J are TRBV24-1 and TRBJ1-5; D is unresolved. The germline V gene has CDR1 KGHDR and CDR2 SFDVKD. The CDR3 loop spans 14 amino acids. With 5 bases removed from V and 4 bases from J, the gap between germline ends came to 11 bases. The CDR3 reads CATSGLELNQPQHF. The CDR3 DNA follows: TGTGCCACCAGTGGGCTTGAACTTAATCAGCCCCAGCATTTT.

In its sample, this clonotype was seen many times. The CDR3 DNA reads as TGTGCCAGCAGCTTACCCCCGGGCTATACGCAGTATTTT. Protein product: CASSLPPGYTQYF. V usage is TRBV7-9 and J usage is TRBJ2-3; no clear D. The V end lost 2 bases, the J end lost 7 bases, and 10 bases lay between the germline ends. This CDR3 region has 13 residues. CDR1 and CDR2 (germline): SEHNR, FQNEAQ (reference sequence).

The DNA of the CDR3 is TGTGCCAGCAGGAGACAGGGCGTAGACGAGCAGTACTTC. It is translated as CASRRQGVDEQYF. The chain recombines TRBV2 with TRBJ2-7, with 7 bases lining up with TRBD1. V shed 6 bases, J shed 5 bases, and the junction held 7 bases outside the gene matches. This CDR3 is 13 amino acids long. From germline, CDR1 is SNHLY and CDR2 FYNNEI.

The sample holds many counts of this clonotype. V gene TRBV5-1 combines with J gene TRBJ1-5, with TRBD1 matching 11 bases. Germline CDR1 SGHRS, CDR2 YFSETQ. CDR3 length equals 17 residues. Trimming cost V 4 bases and J 6 bases; bases outside gene matches: 12. The CDR3 nucleotides are TGCGCCAGCAGCCCGGAGGGGCCGGGACAGGGGGGTCAGCCCCAGCATTTT. Its protein is CASSPEGPGQGGQPQHF.

This clonotype showed up many times. The chain recombines TRBV2 with TRBJ1-5, with 8 bases aligning to TRBD1. CDR3 size: 15 residues. CDR1 and CDR2 (germline): SNHLY, FYNNEI. V trimming: 1 base; J trimming: 6 bases; junction bases outside the gene matches: 5. CDR3 loop: CASSEEQTGVQPQHF. For the CDR3, the DNA is TGTGCCAGCAGTGAAGAGCAGACAGGGGTTCAGCCCCAGCATTTT.

This clonotype was seen only a few times. The genes are TRBV7-8 and TRBJ1-1; 9 bases map to TRBD1. Germline values: CDR1 SGHVS, CDR2 FQNEAQ. V trimming: 2 bases; J trimming: 5 bases; junction bases outside the gene matches: 12. This CDR3 is 17 amino acids long. CDR3 sequence: CASSLTGQGLLGTEAFF. The CDR3 DNA is TGTGCCAGCAGCTTAACGGGACAGGGCCTCCTGGGGACTGAAGCTTTCTTT.

This clonotype was recorded at least ten times. J is TRBJ2-1 and V is TRBV7-8, with a weak D call TRBD2 (5 bases). V shed 1 base and J shed 8 bases, with 15 bases lying between them. CDR3 length: 15 residues. Germline V gene data show CDR1 as SGHVS and CDR2 as FQNEAQ. The CDR3 coding sequence is TGTGCCAGCAGCTTAGGCAGGCGGGTTGGGGATGAGCAGTTCTTC. Translating it yields CASSLGRRVGDEQFF.

Comment on this clonotype: This may stem from a read error, because a much larger clone lies one nucleotide away. This CDR3 reads CASTLPGLYEHYF. The CDR3 region has the DNA TGTGCCAGCACCCTACCTGGCCTTTACGAGCATTACTTC. The chain employs TRBV11-1 and TRBJ2-7; D not certain. Germline CDR1 reads SGHAT; CDR2 reads FQDESV (reference sequence). There are 13 residues in the CDR3.

This clonotype was recorded at least ten times. The chain uses TRBV15 and TRBJ2-5; the match to TRBD1 covers 8 bases. The CDR3 totals 15 residues. V trimming: 0 bases; J trimming: 5 bases; junction bases outside the gene matches: 5. The germline V gene encodes CDR1 LNHNV and CDR2 YYDKDF (reference sequence). The CDR3 DNA sequence: TGTGCCACCAGCAGAGAGCAGGGGGCCGGGGAGACCCAGTACTTC. Translation: CATSREQGAGETQYF.

This clonotype came up many times. The chain recombines TRBV9 with TRBJ2-1; possibly TRBD1 or TRBD2 for D (5 bases each). Germline V CDR1 and CDR2: SGDLS, YYNGEE. V shed 2 bases and J shed 11 bases, with 14 bases lying between them. The CDR3 is 13 amino acids. CDR3 amino acids: CASSVDRDVKQFF. Written as DNA, the CDR3 is TGTGCCAGCAGCGTGGATCGGGACGTCAAGCAGTTCTTC.

This clonotype occurred a few times. V usage is TRBV11-2 and J usage is TRBJ2-1, with 7 positions matching TRBD1. Germline CDR1 reads SGHAT; CDR2 reads FQNNGV. The CDR3 runs 18 residues. V lost 1 base and J lost 4; bases outside the gene matches: 13. CDR3 residues: CASSLGVSEGALYNEQFF. CDR3 nucleotide sequence: TGTGCCAGCAGCTTAGGAGTTTCTGAGGGGGCACTGTACAATGAGCAGTTCTTC. The full variable domain, in which reference TRBV11-2 and TRBJ2-1 provide the parts outside the CDR3, is EAGVAQSPRYKIIEKRQSVAFWCNPISGHATLYWYQQILGQGPKLLIQFQNNGVVDDSQLPKDRFSAERLKGVDSTLKIQPAKLEDSAVYLCASSLGVSEGALYNEQFFGPGTRLTVL.

The table lists this clonotype with many counts. V is TRBV9 and J is TRBJ2-7, with TRBD2 matching 7 bases. J gave up 3 bases and V 3 bases, and 9 bases lay outside the gene matches. The germline V gene encodes CDR1 SGDLS and CDR2 YYNGEE. CDR3 size: 15 residues. CDR3 nucleotide sequence: TGTGCCAGCAGCGAATCGGGGATAGCGGGCTACGAGCAGTACTTC. Its protein is CASSESGIAGYEQYF. Full variable domain (missing parts from reference TRBV9 and TRBJ2-7): DSGVTQTPKHLITATGQRVTLRCSPRSGDLSVYWYQQSLDQGLQFLIQYYNGEERAKGNILERFSAQQFPDLHSELNLSSLELGDSALYFCASSESGIAGYEQYFGPGTRLTVT.

This clonotype was found many times. The V call is TRBV11-3, the J call TRBJ2-3; perhaps TRBD2 as D (6 bases). This CDR3 comprises 13 residues. V was trimmed by 5 bases and J by 9 bases, leaving 15 bases between them. The V gene's germline CDR1 is SGHNT and CDR2 YENEEA. The CDR3 loop is CASSPRDSSTQYF. CDR3 nucleotide sequence: TGTGCCAGCAGCCCCCGGGACTCCAGCACGCAGTATTTT.

The chain is built from TRBV5-1 and TRBJ2-5; TRBD1 matches 10 bases. The J segment lost 5 bases and the V segment lost 5 bases, leaving 9 bases of the junction unmatched. This CDR3 is built from 15 residues. The germline CDR1 and CDR2 sequences are SGHRS and YFSETQ. This CDR3 is CASRRRQGAWETQYF. CDR3 nucleotide sequence: TGCGCCAGCAGACGTAGACAGGGGGCCTGGGAGACCCAGTACTTC. The full variable domain, in which reference TRBV5-1 and TRBJ2-5 provide the parts outside the CDR3, is KAGVTQTPRYLIKTRGQQVTLSCSPISGHRSVSWYQQTPGQGLQFLFEYFSETQRNKGNFPGRFSGRQFSNSRSEMNVSTLELGDSALYLCASRRRQGAWETQYFGPGTRLLVL.

This clonotype has at least ten counts. The chain is built from TRBV7-2 and TRBJ1-1; D gene uncertain. The CDR3 has 15 amino acids. CDR1 is SGHTA and CDR2 is FQGNSA in the germline V gene. V was cut by 5 bases and J by 7 bases, with 20 bases left in between. The CDR3 loop is CASSLGGDGFGEAFF. CDR3 DNA sequence: TGTGCCAGCAGCCTGGGTGGGGATGGATTTGGTGAAGCTTTCTTT.